This T cell receptor (beta chain) was recovered during a study of T cell repertoires in cytomegalovirus infection (dated by TCRdb to between 2018 and 2021). As for the study more broadly: Peptide stimulations targeted recently identified HLA-C-restricted CMV epitopes, whose presentation resists viral immunomodulation, together with well-studied HLA-B-restricted epitopes. Because public TCR beta signatures pointed to carriage of CMV infection together with the matching HLA type, the HLA type of each donor mattered for the analysis. The research as a whole found: Carriers of CMV infection plus the relevant HLA type were discriminated by the cumulative frequency of public TCR beta family members in the study cohort and in an independent roughly 400-donor cohort. The ex vivo response was dominated by HLA-C-restricted CMV-specific TCR beta clonotypes, which also provided the single most frequent clonotype in two of eight donors.

The sequencer was an Illumina HiSeq 1500. TCRdb ran its own pipeline on the public reads, namely fastp trimming at Q25 and MiXCR clone calling, and kept in-frame beta chains. Rows are combined by CDR3 protein, so each entry shows the most common genes and DNA. Across this sample there are around 800,000 distinct CDR3 sequences, with approximately 32% seen only once. The top ten constitute around 11% of the sample. Per the germline V gene, SGDLS is the CDR1 and YYNGEE is the CDR2. Between the V and J ends, shortened by 4 bases and 6 bases respectively, the junction contains 23 bases. From the cysteine up to the phenylalanine, the CDR3 has a length of 16 residues. Only the CDR3 region is kept as DNA, spanning 48 bases read in frame from base 1. Of note for this clonotype: This receptor's antigen is unknown. No base quality values were provided; no much bigger clone lies one nucleotide off.

Reading the label with the study, this specimen's treatment or condition is: in vitro stimulation with specific CMV peptide epitopes to enrich CMV-specific T cells. This clonotype was sampled from a human donor in good health (CMV status not recorded). Some clones in this sample may be carry-over from other donors' samples. Specimen: cultured CD8+ T cells from PBMCs, collected from culture after CMV antigen stimulation. Rearrangement joined TRBV9 to TRBJ2-7, with an unclear D gene assignment. The DNA sequence is given as TGTGCCAGCAGCCCCCGCGGCGCCACGGCGTTCGGCGAGCAGTACTTC. Translation gives CASSPRGATAFGEQYF.